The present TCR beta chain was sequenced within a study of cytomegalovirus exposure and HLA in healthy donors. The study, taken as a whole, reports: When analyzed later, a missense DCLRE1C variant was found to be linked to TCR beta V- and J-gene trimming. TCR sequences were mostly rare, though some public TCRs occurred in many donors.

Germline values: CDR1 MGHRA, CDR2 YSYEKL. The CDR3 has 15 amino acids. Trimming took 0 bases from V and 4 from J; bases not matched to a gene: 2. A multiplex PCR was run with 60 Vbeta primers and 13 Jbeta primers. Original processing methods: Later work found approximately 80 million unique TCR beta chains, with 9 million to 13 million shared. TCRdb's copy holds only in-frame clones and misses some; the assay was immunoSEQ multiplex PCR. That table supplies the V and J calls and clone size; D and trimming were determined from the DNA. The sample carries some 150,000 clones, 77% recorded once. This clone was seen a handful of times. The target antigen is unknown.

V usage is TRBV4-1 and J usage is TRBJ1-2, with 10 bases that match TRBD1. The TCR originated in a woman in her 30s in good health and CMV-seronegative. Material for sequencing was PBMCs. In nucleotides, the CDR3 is TGCGCCAGCAGCCAAGAGACAGGGGGCGGCTATGGCTACACCTTC. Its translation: CASSQETGGGYGYTF.